The next 5 T cell receptor beta chains were all read from a single sample in a study of OX40 agonist ivuxolimab in advanced cancers. This table comes from immunoSEQ multiplex PCR, and its TCRdb copy is limited to in-frame clones, with some not included. Among some 10,000 clones listed, about nine tenths were seen once. The sequences come from CD4+ or CD8+ T cells sorted from blood, collected in a trial of the OX40 agonist ivuxolimab. The receptor set was obtained from an adult with an advanced solid tumor such as melanoma, head and neck, liver or kidney cancer.

The J gene is TRBJ1-1, the V gene TRBV10-1; D remains ambiguous. Germline V gene sequence: CDR1 WNHNN, CDR2 SYGVQD (reference sequence). V was shortened by 0 bases and J by 0 bases, with 5 bases between the two germline ends. The CDR3 runs 14 residues. Here the CDR3 reads CASSESGVNTEAFF. The DNA of the CDR3 is TGCGCCAGCAGTGAGTCCGGGGTGAACACTGAAGCTTTCTTT.

This rearrangement joins TRBV18 to TRBJ2-7; perhaps D is TRBD1 or TRBD2 (5 bases each). The CDR3 length is 14 residues. Per germline, CDR1 KGHSH and CDR2 LQKENI. V shed 2 bases and J shed 2 bases, with 10 bases lying between them. The CDR3 protein is CASSPRDDTYEQYF. In DNA, the CDR3 is TGTGCCAGCTCACCAAGGGACGACACCTACGAGCAGTACTTC. Looking up the rest from reference TRBV18 and TRBJ2-7 gives the full variable domain: NAGVMQNPRHLVRRRGQEARLRCSPMKGHSHVYWYRQLPEEGLKFMVYLQKENIIDESGMPKERFSAEFPKEGPSILRIQQVVRGDSAAYFCASSPRDDTYEQYFGPGTRLTVT.

The rearrangement joins TRBV29-1 to TRBJ2-7; D is ambiguous. Germline values: CDR1 SQVTM, CDR2 ANQGSEA. The CDR3 has 12 amino acids. Trimming cost V 7 bases and J 0 bases, with 10 bases left between them. The CDR3 DNA is TGCAGCGCCGGCCCGGCCTCCTACGAGCAGTACTTC. Translating gives CSAGPASYEQYF.

The V gene is TRBV27, the J gene TRBJ2-3; D remains ambiguous. The CDR3 extends over 12 amino acids. The V gene lost 7 bases and the J gene lost 1 base, with 6 bases spanning the gap. Germline V gene data show CDR1 as MNHEY and CDR2 as SMNVEV (reference sequence). The CDR3 DNA sequence: TGTGCCAGCATTGGTGGCACAGATACGCAGTATTTT. Translating gives CASIGGTDTQYF.

V usage is TRBV11-2 and J usage is TRBJ2-7; possibly TRBD2 for D (7 bases). The germline V gene encodes CDR1 SGHAT and CDR2 FQNNGV. Trimming removed 1 base from V and 6 bases from J, with 13 bases in between. The CDR3 totals 14 residues. CDR3 DNA sequence: TGTGCCAGCAGCTTAGTCGGCGGGGGCGTCGAGCAGTACTTC. Its protein product is CASSLVGGGVEQYF.